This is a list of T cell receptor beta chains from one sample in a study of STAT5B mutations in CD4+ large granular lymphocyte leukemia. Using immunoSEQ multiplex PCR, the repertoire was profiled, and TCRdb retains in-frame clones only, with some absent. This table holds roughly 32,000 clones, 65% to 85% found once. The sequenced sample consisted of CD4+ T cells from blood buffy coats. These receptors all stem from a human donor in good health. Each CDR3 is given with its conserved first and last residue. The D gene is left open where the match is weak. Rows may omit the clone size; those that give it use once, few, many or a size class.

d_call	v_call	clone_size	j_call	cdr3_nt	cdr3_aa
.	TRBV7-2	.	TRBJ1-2	TGTGCCAGCAGCTTAGCCGTCCATAGGAAATATAACTATGGCTACACCTTC	CASSLAVHRKYNYGYTF
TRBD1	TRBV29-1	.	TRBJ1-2	TGCAGCGGACAGGGGTCGAACTATGGCTACACCTTC	CSGQGSNYGYTF
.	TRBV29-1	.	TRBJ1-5	TGCAGCCCAAGGGGCGGGCAGCCCCAGCATTTT	CSPRGGQPQHF
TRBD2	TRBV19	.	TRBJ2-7	TGTGCCAGTAGTAGGGCGGGAGCCTACGAGCAGTACTTC	CASSRAGAYEQYF
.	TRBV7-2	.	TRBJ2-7	TGTGCCAGCAGCTTAAGCTTCGGTTCTTACGAGCAGTACTTC	CASSLSFGSYEQYF
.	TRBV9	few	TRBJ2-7	TGTGCCAGCAGCGTAGCCCAGGGTTCCTACGAGCAGTACTTC	CASSVAQGSYEQYF
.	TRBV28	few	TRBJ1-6	TGTGCCAGCAGCCGCGACTCCGGGGGCAGGCCAAACTATAATTCACCCCTCCACTTT	CASSRDSGGRPNYNSPLHF
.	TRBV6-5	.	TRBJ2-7	TGTGCCAGCAGTTACTCATTTGGAGGTAACGAGCAGTACTTC	CASSYSFGGNEQYF
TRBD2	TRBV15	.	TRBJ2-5	TGTGCCACCAGCAGACCGGGACTAGCGGGAGGGCCGAGGGAGACCCAGTACTTC	CATSRPGLAGGPRETQYF
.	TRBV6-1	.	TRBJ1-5	TGTGCCAGCAGTGAAGTAACGGGCAATCAGCCCCAGCATTTT	CASSEVTGNQPQHF
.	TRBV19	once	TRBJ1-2	TGTGCCGGTAGTTTTTTACAGAAAGCGATCTATGGCTACACCTTC	CAGSFLQKAIYGYTF
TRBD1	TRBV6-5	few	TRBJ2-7	TGTGCCAGCAGCCGGGACAGGACTTCCTACGAGCAGTACTTC	CASSRDRTSYEQYF
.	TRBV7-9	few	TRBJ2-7	TGTGCCAGCAGCACCGGGACCGGGGGTTGGGAGCAGTACTTC	CASSTGTGGWEQYF
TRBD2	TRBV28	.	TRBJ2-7	TGTGCCAGCAGTGACCAGCGGGGGGGCTCCTACGAGCAGTACTTC	CASSDQRGGSYEQYF
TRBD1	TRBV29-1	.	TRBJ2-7	TGCAGCGCAGGACAGGGGGACGAGCAGTACTTC	CSAGQGDEQYF
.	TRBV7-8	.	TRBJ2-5	TGTGCCAGCAGCTTAGTAGGGTTCAGGACCCAAGAGACCCAGTACTTC	CASSLVGFRTQETQYF
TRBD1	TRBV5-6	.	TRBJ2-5	TGTGCCAGCAGCTCGTACGGGACAGGGGTAGAGACCCAGTACTTC	CASSSYGTGVETQYF
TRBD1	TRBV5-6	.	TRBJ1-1	TGTGCCAGCAGCGAAACTTACAGGGGCGGAAACACTGAAGCTTTCTTT	CASSETYRGGNTEAFF
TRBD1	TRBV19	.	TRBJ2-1	TGTGCCAGTAGTAGGGACAGGGAAAATGAGCAGTTCTTC	CASSRDRENEQFF
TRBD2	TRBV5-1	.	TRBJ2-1	TGCGCCAGCAGTTCGGGACTAGCAGACTACAATGAGCAGTTCTTC	CASSSGLADYNEQFF
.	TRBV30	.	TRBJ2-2	TGTGCTGGGGGGTTGGGCGGGGAGCTGTTTTTT	CAGGLGGELFF
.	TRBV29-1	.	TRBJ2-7	TGCAGCGTTGAAAGGGGCCCCTACGAGCAGTACTTC	CSVERGPYEQYF
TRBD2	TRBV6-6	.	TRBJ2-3	TGTGCCAGCAGTTACGGGGCGGGAGGTAGTGCAGATACGCAGTATTTT	CASSYGAGGSADTQYF
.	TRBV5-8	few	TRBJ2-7	TGTGCCAGCAGCGGACCTTACGAGCAGTACTTC	CASSGPYEQYF
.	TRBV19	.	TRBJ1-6	TGTGCCAGTAGTTCCCAGGCGTATAATTCACCCCTCCACTTT	CASSSQAYNSPLHF
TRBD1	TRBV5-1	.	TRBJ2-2	TGCGCCAGCAGCCCGGACAGGATGGGGACCGGGGAGCTGTTTTTT	CASSPDRMGTGELFF